Included here is one T cell receptor (beta chain) sequence, with context. Its antigen is still unknown. As to time point: week 35, safety follow-up. In the vaccine, a single dose held 300 ug of the mutant IDH1 20-mer peptide, along with topical imiquimod. The data belong to a study of a mutant IDH1 vaccine in newly diagnosed glioma. Whole-study context: With temozolomide cycles, or 4-6 weeks after radiotherapy alone, vaccination was started. Treated patients had a mean age of about 44 years and a sex split that was about 62% male and 37.5% female.

The assay was immunoSEQ multiplex PCR, and TCRdb's table has in-frame clones only and misses some. The table has tens of thousands of clones, approximately 92% seen once; the top ten hold about 2.4%. Study-wide results and limits: Less than 95% of patients showed vaccine-induced immune responses across multiple MHC alleles.

CDR1 is LGHNA and CDR2 is YNFKEQ in the germline V gene. The CDR3 covers 18 residues. The V gene end was trimmed by 1 base and the J gene end by 6 bases; junction bases not matched to a gene: 14. This chain joins TRBV4-2 and TRBJ2-3, with 9 nucleotides matching TRBD2. The receptor was isolated from a man in his fifties with glioma. The material sequenced was PBMCs, taken from a glioma patient whose treatment included an IDH1 peptide vaccine. CDR3: CASSQGSSGGPWGDTQYF. In nucleotides, the CDR3 is TGTGCCAGCAGCCAAGGTAGTAGCGGGGGACCCTGGGGGGATACGCAGTATTTT.